This T cell receptor beta chain emerged from a study of blood T cells in healthy people across ages. Regarding the study as a whole: Aged donors had fewer naive CD4+ cells and lower diversity than long-lived donors.

A second PCR of 7 to 11 cycles used a sample-barcoded 5' primer and a J-beta primer mix. TCRdb recomputed calls from the 5' RACE reads with MiXCR, one row per CDR3 protein. The sample carries roughly 930,000 distinct CDR3 sequences, approximately 49% recorded once. As concerns this clonotype: Its matching antigen is unknown.

Germline CDR1 reads ENHRY; CDR2 reads SYGVKD. The CDR3 length is 13 residues. Trimming shortened V by 1 base and J by 4 bases, and 7 bases separated the two germline ends. The sequencing input was blood. This clonotype was sampled from a man aged 25-40 years in good health. This sequence joins TRBV10-3 and TRBJ2-5; weak D call: TRBD2 (6 bases). This chain's CDR3 is CAISEYGGETQYF. The DNA of the CDR3 is TGTGCCATCAGTGAGTACGGGGGAGAGACCCAGTACTTC.